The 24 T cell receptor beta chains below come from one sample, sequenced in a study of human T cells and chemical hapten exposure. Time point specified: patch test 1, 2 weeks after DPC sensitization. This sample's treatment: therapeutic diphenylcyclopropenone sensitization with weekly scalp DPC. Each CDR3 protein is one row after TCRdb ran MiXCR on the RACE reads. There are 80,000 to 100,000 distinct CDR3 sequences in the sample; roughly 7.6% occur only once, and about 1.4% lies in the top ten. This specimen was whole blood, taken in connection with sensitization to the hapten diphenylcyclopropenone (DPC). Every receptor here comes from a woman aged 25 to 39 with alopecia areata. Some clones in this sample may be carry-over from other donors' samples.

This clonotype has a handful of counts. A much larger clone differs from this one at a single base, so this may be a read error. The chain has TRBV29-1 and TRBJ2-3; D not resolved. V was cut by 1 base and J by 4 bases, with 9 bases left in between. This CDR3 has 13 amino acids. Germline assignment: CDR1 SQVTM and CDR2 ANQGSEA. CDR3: CSVEGGVADTQYF. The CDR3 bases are TGCAGCGTTGAAGGAGGCGTGGCAGATACGCAGTATTTT.

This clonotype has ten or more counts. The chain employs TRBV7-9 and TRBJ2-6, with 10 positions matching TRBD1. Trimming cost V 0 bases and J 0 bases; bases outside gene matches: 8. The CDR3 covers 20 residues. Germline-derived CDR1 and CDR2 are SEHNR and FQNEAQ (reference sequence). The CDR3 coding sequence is TGTGCCAGCAGCTTAGCGAGACTGGGACAGGGGAACTCTGGGGCCAACGTCCTGACTTTC. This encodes CASSLARLGQGNSGANVLTF. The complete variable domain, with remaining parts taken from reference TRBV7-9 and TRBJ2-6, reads DTGVSQNPRHKITKRGQNVTFRCDPISEHNRLYWYRQTLGQGPEFLTYFQNEAQLEKSRLLSDRFSAERPKGSFSTLEIQRTEQGDSAMYLCASSLARLGQGNSGANVLTFGAGSRLTVL.

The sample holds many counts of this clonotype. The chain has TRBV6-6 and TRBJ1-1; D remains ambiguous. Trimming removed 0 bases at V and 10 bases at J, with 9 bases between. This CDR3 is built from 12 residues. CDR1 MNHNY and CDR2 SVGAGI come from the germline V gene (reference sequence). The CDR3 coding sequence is TGTGCCAGCAGTTACTCCGGACCCGGAGCTTTCTTT. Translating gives CASSYSGPGAFF.

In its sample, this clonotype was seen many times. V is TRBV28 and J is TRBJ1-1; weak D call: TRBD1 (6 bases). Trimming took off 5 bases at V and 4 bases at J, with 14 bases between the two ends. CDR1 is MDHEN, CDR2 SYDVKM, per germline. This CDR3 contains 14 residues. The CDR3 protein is CASSAYRVTTEAFF. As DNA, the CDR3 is TGTGCCAGCAGTGCCTACAGGGTGACCACTGAAGCTTTCTTT.

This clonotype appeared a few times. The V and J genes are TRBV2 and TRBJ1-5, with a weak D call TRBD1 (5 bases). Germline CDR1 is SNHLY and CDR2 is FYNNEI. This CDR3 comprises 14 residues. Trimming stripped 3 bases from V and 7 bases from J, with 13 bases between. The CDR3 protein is CASSDQGALQPQHF. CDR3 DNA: TGTGCCAGCAGTGATCAAGGGGCCCTCCAGCCCCAGCATTTT.

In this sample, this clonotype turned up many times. CDR3: CASSPFGQGLTGDTQYF. The DNA for the CDR3 is TGTGCCAGCTCACCCTTCGGACAGGGGCTAACAGGAGATACGCAGTATTTT. V and J are TRBV18 and TRBJ2-3; 9 nucleotides agree with TRBD1. After removal of 3 bases from V and 5 bases from J, the junction contained 12 bases not matched to a gene. Germline loops: CDR1 KGHSH, CDR2 LQKENI. The length of the CDR3 is 17 residues.

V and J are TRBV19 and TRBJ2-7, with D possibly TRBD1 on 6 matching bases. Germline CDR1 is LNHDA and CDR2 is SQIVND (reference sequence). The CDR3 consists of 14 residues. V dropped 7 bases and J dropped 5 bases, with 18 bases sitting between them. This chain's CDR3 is CASTAGDRIDEQYF. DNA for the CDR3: TGTGCCAGTACGGCAGGAGACAGGATCGACGAGCAGTACTTC.

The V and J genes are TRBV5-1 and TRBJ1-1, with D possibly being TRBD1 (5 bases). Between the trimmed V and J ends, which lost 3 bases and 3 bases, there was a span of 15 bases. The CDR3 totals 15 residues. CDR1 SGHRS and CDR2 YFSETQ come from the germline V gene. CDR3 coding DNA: TGCGCCAGCAGCTATGCAGGGAGTATGGACACTGAAGCTTTCTTT. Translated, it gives CASSYAGSMDTEAFF.

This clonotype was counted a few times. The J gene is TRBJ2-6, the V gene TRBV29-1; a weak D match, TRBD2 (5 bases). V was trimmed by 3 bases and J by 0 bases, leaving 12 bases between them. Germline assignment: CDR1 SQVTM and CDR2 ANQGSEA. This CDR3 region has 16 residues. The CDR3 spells CSVDRLSGSGANVLTF. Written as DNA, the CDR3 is TGCAGCGTTGATAGGTTAAGCGGCTCTGGGGCCAACGTCCTGACTTTC.

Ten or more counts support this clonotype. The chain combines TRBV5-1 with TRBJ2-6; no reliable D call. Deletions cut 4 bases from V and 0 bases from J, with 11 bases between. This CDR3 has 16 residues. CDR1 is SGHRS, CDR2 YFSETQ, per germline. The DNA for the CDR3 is TGCGCCAGCAGCCTACCCACCGGCTCTGGGGCCAACGTCCTGACTTTC. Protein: CASSLPTGSGANVLTF.

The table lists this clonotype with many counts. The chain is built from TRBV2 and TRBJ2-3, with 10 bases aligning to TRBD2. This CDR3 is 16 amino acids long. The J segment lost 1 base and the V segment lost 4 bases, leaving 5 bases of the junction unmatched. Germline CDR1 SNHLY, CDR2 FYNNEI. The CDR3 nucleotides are TGTGCCAGCAGTGCCCTAGCGGGGGAGCGCACAGATACGCAGTATTTT. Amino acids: CASSALAGERTDTQYF. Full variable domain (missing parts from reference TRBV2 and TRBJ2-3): EPEVTQTPSHQVTQMGQEVILRCVPISNHLYFYWYRQILGQKVEFLVSFYNNEISEKSEIFDDQFSVERPDGSNFTLKIRSTKLEDSAMYFCASSALAGERTDTQYFGPGTRLTVL.

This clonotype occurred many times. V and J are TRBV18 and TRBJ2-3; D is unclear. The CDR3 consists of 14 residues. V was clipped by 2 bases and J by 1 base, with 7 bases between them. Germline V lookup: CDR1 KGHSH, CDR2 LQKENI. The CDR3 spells CASSPWAGTDTQYF. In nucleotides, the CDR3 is TGTGCCAGCTCACCATGGGCAGGCACAGATACGCAGTATTTT.

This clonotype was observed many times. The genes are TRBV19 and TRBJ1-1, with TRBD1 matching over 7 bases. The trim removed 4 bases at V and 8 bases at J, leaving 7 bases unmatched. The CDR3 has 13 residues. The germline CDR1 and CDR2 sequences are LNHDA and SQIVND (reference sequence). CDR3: CASSTTGQKEAFF. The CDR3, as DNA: TGTGCCAGTAGTACCACGGGACAGAAAGAAGCTTTCTTT.

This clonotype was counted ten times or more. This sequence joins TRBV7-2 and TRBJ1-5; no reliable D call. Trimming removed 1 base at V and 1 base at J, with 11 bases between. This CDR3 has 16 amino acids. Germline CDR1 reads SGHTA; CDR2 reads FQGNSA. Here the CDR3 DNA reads TGTGCCAGCAGCTTAGTCGGTTCCCAGAGCAATCAGCCCCAGCATTTT. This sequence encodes CASSLVGSQSNQPQHF.

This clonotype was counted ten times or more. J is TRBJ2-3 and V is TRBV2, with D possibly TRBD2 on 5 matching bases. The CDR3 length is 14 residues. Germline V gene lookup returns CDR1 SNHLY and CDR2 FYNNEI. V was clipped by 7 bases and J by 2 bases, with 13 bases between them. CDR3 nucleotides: TGTGCCAGCATAAGGACTGTGCACACAGATACGCAGTATTTT. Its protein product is CASIRTVHTDTQYF.

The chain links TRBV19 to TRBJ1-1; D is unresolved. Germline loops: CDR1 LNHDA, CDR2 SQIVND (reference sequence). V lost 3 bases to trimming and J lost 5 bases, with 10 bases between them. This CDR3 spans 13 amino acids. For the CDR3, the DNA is TGTGCCAGTAGTATCCGAGGAGAGACTGAAGCTTTCTTT. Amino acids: CASSIRGETEAFF.

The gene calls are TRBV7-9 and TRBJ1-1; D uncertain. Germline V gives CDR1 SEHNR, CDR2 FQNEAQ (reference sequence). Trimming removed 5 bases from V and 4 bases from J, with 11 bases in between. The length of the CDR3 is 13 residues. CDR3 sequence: CASSPQEGTEAFF. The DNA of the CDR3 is TGTGCCAGCAGCCCTCAGGAAGGCACTGAAGCTTTCTTT.

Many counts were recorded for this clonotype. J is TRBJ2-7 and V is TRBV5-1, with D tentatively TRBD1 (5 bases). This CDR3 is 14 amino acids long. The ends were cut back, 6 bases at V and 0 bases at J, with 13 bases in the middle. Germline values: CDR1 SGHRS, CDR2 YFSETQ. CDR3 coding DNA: TGCGCCAGCACCAGAGACAGCAGCTCCTACGAGCAGTACTTC. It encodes CASTRDSSSYEQYF.

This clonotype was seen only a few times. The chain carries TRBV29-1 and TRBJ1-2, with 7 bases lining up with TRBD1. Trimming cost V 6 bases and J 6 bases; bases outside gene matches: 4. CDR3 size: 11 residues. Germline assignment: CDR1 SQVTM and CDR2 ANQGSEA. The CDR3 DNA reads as TGCAGCGTCCATGACAGGGATGGCTACACCTTC. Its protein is CSVHDRDGYTF. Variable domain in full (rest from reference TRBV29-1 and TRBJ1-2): SAVISQKPSRDICQRGTSLTIQCQVDSQVTMMFWYRQQPGQSLTLIATANQGSEATYESGFVIDKFPISRPNLTFSTLTVSNMSPEDSSIYLCSVHDRDGYTFGSGTRLTVV.

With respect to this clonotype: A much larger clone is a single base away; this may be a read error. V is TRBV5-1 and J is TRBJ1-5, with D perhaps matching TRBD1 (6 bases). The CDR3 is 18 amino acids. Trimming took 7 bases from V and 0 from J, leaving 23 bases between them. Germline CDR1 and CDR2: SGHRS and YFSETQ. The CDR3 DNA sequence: TGCGCCAGCTTGAGAGGGACACCAATGGGTTATAGCAATCAGCCCCAGCATTTT. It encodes CASLRGTPMGYSNQPQHF.

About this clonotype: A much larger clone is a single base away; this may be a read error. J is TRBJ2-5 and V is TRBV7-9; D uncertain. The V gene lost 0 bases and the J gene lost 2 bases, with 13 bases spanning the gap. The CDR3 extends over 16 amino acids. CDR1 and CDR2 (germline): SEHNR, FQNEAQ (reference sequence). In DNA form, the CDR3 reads TGTGCCAGCAGCTTAGCGTGGCATCTAATTCAAGAGACCCAGTACTTC. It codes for CASSLAWHLIQETQYF.

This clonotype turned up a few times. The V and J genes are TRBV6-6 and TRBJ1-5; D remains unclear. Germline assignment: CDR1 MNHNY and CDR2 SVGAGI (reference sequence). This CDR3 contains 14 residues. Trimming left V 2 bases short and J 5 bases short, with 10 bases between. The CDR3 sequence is CASSYNRPDQPQHF. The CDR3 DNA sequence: TGTGCCAGCAGTTACAATCGGCCCGATCAGCCCCAGCATTTT.

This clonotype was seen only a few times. CDR3 sequence (DNA): TGCAGTGCCCCCGGTGCGGGTAGTATCGCAGATACGCAGTATTTT. Translated, it gives CSAPGAGSIADTQYF. The chain couples TRBV20-1 to TRBJ2-3; TRBD2 might be the D (5 bases). Looked up from germline, CDR1 is DFQATT and CDR2 is SNEGSKA (reference sequence). V was cut by 6 bases and J by 4 bases, with 20 bases left in between. There are 15 residues in the CDR3.

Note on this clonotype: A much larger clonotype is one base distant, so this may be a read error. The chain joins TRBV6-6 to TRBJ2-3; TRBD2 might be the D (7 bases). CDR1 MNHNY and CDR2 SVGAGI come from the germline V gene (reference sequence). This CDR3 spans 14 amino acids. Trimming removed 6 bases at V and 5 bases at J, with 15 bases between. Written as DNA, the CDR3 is TGTGCCAGCAGAGACGGCGGGGGCATAGATACGCAGTATTTT. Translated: CASRDGGGIDTQYF.